This record covers a single TCR beta chain. Its antigen remains unknown. This entry comes from a study of beta chain features in type 1 diabetes. Since all of the isolated RNA was reverse transcribed, expressed TCRB transcripts were what got sequenced. TCRdb keeps only in-frame clones here, not all; method: immunoSEQ multiplex PCR. Of 900,000 or so clones listed, 17% are singletons. General study findings and limits: Unsettled here was the matter of whether HLA type influences TCRB rearrangement.

The CDR3 has 16 amino acids. After removal of 4 bases from V and 7 bases from J, the junction contained 10 bases not matched to a gene. Looked up from germline, CDR1 is SEHNR and CDR2 is FQNEAQ (reference sequence). V gene TRBV7-9 combines with J gene TRBJ2-7; 13 bases agree with TRBD2. The TCR was taken from a young woman in good health. Sequencing used naive CD4+ T cells from blood. The CDR3 loop reads CASSSTGTSGNQEQYF. The CDR3 DNA reads TGTGCCAGCAGCTCCACCGGGACTAGCGGGAATCAAGAGCAGTACTTC.